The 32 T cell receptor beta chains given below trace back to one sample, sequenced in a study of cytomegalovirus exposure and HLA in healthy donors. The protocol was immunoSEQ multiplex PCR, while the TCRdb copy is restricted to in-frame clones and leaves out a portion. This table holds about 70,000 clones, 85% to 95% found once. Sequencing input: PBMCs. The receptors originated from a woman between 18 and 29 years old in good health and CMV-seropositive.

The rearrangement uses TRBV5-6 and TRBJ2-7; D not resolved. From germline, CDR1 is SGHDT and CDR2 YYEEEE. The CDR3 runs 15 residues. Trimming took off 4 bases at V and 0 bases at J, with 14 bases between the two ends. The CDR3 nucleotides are TGTGCCAGCAGCCTCGAGAGATATTTCTCCTACGAGCAGTACTTC. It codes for CASSLERYFSYEQYF.

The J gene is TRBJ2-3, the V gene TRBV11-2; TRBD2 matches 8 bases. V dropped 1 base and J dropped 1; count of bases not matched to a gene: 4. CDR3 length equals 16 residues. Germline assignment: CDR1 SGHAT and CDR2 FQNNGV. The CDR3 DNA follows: TGTGCCAGCAGCTTAGTTATGACTAGCGGCACAGATACGCAGTATTTT. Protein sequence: CASSLVMTSGTDTQYF.

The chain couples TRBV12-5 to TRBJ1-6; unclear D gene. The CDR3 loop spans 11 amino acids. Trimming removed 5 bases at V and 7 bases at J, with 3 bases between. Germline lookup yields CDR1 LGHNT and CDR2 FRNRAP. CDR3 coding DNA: TGTGCTAGTGGTCCAAATTCACCCCTCCACTTT. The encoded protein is CASGPNSPLHF.

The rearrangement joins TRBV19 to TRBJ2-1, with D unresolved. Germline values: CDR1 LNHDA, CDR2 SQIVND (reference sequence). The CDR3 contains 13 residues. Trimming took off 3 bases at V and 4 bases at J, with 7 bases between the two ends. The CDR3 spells CASSMREYNEQFF. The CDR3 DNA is TGTGCCAGTAGTATGAGAGAGTACAATGAGCAGTTCTTC.

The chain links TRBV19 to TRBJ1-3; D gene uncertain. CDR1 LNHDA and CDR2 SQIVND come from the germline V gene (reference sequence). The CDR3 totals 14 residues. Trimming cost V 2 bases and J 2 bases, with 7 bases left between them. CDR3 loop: CASSISSAGNTIYF. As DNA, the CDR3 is TGTGCCAGTAGTATATCGAGTGCTGGAAACACCATATATTTT.

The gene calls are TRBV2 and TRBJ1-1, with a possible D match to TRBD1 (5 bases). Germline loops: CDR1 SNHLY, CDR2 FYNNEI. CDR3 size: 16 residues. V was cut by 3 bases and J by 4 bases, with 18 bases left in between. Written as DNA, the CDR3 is TGTGCCAGCAGTGATGCCTCAGACAGTTGGAGCACTGAAGCTTTCTTT. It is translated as CASSDASDSWSTEAFF.

The CDR3 DNA reads as TGTGCCAGCAGCCCCGACAGGGCCTATGGCTACACCTTC. Translated, it gives CASSPDRAYGYTF. The chain recombines TRBV19 with TRBJ1-2; 7 bases line up with TRBD1. Trimming took 9 bases from V and 4 from J; bases not matched to a gene: 8. Looked up from germline, CDR1 is LNHDA and CDR2 is SQIVND (reference sequence). This CDR3 spans 13 amino acids.

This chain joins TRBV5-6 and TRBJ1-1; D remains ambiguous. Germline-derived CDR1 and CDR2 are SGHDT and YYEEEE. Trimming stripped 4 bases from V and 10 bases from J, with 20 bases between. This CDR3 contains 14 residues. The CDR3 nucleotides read TGTGCCAGCAGCCTCCGGACTTTGTCGGGTAGAGCTTTCTTT. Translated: CASSLRTLSGRAFF. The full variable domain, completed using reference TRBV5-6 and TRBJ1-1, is DAGVTQSPTHLIKTRGQQVTLRCSPKSGHDTVSWYQQALGQGPQFIFQYYEEEERQRGNFPDRFSGHQFPNYSSELNVNALLLGDSALYLCASSLRTLSGRAFFGQGTRLTVV.

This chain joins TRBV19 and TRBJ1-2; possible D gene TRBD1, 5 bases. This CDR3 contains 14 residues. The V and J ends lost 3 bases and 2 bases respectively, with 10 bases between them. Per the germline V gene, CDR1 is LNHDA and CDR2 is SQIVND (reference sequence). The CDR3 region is CASSINAGNYGYTF. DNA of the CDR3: TGTGCCAGTAGTATTAACGCAGGGAACTATGGCTACACCTTC.

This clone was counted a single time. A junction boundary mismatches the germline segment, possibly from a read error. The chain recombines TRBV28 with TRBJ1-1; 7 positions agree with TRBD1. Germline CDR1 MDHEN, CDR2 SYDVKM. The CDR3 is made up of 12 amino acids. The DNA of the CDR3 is TGTGCCAGCAGTCCCGGGACAGCCAAAGCAGTCTTT. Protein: CASSPGTAKAVF.

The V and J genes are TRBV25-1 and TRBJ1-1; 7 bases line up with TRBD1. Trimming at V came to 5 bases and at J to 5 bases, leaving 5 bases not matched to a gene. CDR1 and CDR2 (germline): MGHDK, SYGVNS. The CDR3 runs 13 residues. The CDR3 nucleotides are TGTGCCAGCAGTTCCGCAGGGGGAACTGAAGCTTTCTTT. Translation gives CASSSAGGTEAFF. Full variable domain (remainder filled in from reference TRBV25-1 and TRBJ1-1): EADIYQTPRYLVIGTGKKITLECSQTMGHDKMYWYQQDPGMELHLIHYSYGVNSTEKGDLSSESTVSRIRTEHFPLTLESARPSHTSQYLCASSSAGGTEAFFGQGTRLTVV.

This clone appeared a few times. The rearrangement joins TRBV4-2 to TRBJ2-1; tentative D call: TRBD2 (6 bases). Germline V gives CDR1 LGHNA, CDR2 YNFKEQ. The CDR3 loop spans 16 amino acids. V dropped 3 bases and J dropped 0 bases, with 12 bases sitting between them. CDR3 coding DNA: TGTGCCAGCAGCCAGGGGGGAGCCTCCTCCTACAATGAGCAGTTCTTC. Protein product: CASSQGGASSYNEQFF.

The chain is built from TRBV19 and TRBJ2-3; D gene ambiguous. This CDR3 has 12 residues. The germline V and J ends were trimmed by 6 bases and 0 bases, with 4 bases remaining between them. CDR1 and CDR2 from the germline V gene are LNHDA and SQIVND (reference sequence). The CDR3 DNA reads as TGTGCCAGTAGGTCAAGCACAGATACGCAGTATTTT. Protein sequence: CASRSSTDTQYF.

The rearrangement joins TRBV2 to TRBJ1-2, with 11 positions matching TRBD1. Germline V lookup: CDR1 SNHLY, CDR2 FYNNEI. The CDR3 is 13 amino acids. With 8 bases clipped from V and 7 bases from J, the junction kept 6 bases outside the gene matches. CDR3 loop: CASARTGGSGYTF. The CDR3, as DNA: TGTGCCAGCGCACGGACAGGGGGCTCTGGCTACACCTTC.

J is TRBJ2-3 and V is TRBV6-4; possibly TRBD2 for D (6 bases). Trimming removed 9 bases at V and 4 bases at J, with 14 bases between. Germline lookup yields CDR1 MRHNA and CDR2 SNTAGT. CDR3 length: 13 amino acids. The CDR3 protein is CASSPGDPDTQYF. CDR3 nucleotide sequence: TGTGCCAGTTCCCCGGGAGACCCAGATACGCAGTATTTT.

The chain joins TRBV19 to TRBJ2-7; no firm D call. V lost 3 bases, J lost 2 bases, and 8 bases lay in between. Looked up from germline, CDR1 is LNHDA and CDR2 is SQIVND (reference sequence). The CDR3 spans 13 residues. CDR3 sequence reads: CASSITFAYEQYF. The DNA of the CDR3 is TGTGCCAGTAGTATCACTTTTGCCTACGAGCAGTACTTC.

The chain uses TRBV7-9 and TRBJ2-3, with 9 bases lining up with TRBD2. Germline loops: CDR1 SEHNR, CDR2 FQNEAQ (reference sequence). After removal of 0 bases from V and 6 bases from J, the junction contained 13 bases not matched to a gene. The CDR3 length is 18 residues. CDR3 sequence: CASSLARGGGAKADTQYF. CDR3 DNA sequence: TGTGCCAGCAGCTTAGCGCGGGGCGGGGGGGCAAAGGCGGATACGCAGTATTTT.

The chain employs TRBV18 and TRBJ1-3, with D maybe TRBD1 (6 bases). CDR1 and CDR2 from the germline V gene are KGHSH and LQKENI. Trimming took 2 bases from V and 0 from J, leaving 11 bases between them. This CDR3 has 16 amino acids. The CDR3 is CASSPAGGRSGNTIYF. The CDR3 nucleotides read TGTGCCAGCTCACCAGCGGGGGGCCGCTCTGGAAACACCATATATTTT.

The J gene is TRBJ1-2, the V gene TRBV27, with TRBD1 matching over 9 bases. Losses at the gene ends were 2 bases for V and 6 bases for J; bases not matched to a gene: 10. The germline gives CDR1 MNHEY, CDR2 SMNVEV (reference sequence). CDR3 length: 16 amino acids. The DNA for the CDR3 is TGTGCCAGCAGTTTAAGGGGACAGGGAGGGTTTAATGGCTACACCTTC. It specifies CASSLRGQGGFNGYTF.

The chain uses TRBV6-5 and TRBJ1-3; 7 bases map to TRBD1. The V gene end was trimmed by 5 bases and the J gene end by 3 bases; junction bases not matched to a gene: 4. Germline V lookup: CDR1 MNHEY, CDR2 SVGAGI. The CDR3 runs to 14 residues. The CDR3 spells CASSADRDGNTIYF. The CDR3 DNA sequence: TGTGCCAGCAGTGCCGACAGGGATGGAAACACCATATATTTT.

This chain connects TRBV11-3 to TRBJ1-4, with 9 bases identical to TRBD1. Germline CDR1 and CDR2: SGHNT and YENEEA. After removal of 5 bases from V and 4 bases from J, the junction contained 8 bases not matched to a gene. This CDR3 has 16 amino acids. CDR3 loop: CASSMGQGRYNEKLFF. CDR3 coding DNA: TGTGCCAGCAGCATGGGACAGGGAAGGTATAATGAAAAACTGTTTTTT.

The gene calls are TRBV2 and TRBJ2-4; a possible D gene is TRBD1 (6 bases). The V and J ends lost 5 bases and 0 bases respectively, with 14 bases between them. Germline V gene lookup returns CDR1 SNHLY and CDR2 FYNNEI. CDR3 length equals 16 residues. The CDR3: CASSKETGIAKNIQYF. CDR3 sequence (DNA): TGTGCCAGCAGTAAAGAGACAGGAATAGCCAAAAACATTCAGTACTTC. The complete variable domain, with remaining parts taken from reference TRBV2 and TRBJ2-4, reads EPEVTQTPSHQVTQMGQEVILRCVPISNHLYFYWYRQILGQKVEFLVSFYNNEISEKSEIFDDQFSVERPDGSNFTLKIRSTKLEDSAMYFCASSKETGIAKNIQYFGAGTRLSVL.

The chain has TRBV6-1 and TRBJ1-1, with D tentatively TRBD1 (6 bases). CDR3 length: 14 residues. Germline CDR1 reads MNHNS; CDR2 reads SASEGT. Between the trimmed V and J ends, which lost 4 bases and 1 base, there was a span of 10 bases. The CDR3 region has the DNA TGTGCCAGCAGTGCACAGGGACGGAACACTGAAGCTTTCTTT. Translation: CASSAQGRNTEAFF.

The chain's CDR3 is CASSLLGGLNIQYF. In DNA form, the CDR3 reads TGTGCCAGCAGTTTATTAGGAGGGTTGAACATTCAGTACTTC. This chain connects TRBV28 to TRBJ2-4; tentative D call: TRBD2 (6 bases). This CDR3 has 14 residues. Deletions cut 1 base from V and 7 bases from J, with 11 bases between. The germline gives CDR1 MDHEN, CDR2 SYDVKM.

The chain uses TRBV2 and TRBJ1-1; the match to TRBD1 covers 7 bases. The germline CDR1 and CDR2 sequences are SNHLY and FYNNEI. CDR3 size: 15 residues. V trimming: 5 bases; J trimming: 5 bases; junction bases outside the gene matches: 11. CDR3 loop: CASSLRQGPTTEAFF. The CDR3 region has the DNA TGTGCCAGCAGTCTTAGACAGGGCCCGACAACTGAAGCTTTCTTT.

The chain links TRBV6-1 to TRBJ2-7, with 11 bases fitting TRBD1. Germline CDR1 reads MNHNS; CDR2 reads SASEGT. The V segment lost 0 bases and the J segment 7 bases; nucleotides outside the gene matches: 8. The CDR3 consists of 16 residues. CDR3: CASSEAPGQGVGEQYF. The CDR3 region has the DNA TGTGCCAGCAGTGAAGCCCCGGGACAGGGGGTGGGGGAGCAGTACTTC.

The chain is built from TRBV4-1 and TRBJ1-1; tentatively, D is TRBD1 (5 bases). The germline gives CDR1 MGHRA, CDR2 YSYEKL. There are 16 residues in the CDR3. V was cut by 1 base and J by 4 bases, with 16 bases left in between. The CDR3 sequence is CASSQGSSREGTEAFF. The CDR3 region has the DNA TGCGCCAGCAGCCAAGGAAGTAGCAGGGAGGGCACTGAAGCTTTCTTT.

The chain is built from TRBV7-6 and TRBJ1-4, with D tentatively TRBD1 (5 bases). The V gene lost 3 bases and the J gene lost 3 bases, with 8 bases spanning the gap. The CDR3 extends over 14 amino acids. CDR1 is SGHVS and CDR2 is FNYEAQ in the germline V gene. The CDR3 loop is CASSFLGANEKLFF. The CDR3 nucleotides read TGTGCCAGCAGCTTCTTAGGGGCTAATGAAAAACTGTTTTTT.

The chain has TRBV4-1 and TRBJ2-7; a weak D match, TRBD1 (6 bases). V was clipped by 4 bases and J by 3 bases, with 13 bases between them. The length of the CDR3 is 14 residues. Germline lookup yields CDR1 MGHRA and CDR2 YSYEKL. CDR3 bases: TGCGCCAGCAGCCTCGGACAGCGGAGCTACGAGCAGTACTTC. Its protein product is CASSLGQRSYEQYF.

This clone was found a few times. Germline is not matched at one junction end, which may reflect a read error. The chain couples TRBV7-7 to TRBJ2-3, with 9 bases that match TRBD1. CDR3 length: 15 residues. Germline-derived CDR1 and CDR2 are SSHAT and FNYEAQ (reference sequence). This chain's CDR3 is CASSLGQGHTDTQYF. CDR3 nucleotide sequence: TGTGCTAGCAGCTTAGGACAGGGGCACACAGATACGCAGTATTTT.

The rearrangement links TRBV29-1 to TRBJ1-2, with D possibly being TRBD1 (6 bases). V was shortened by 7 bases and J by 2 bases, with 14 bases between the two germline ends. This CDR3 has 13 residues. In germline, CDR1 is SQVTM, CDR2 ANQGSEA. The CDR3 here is CSAEGGSNYGYTF. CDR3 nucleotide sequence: TGCAGCGCGGAGGGGGGGTCCAACTATGGCTACACCTTC. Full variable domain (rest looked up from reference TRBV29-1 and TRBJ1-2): SAVISQKPSRDICQRGTSLTIQCQVDSQVTMMFWYRQQPGQSLTLIATANQGSEATYESGFVIDKFPISRPNLTFSTLTVSNMSPEDSSIYLCSAEGGSNYGYTFGSGTRLTVV.

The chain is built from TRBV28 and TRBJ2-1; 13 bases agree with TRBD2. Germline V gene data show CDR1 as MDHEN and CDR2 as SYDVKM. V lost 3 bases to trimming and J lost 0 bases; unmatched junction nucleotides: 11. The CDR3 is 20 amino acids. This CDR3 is CASSLGSGTSGKSSYNEQFF. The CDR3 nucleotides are TGTGCCAGCAGTTTGGGATCCGGGACTAGCGGGAAGAGCTCCTACAATGAGCAGTTCTTC.